Listed here are 14 T cell receptor beta chains from one sample, sequenced in a study of shared clonotypes between healthy human individuals. Profiling relied on immunoSEQ multiplex PCR, and the TCRdb table lists in-frame clones only, not all of them. Of 300,000 to 350,000 clones in the sample, less than 85% are singletons; the top ten hold 8% to 13%. The specimen was memory CD4+ T cells sorted from blood. Subset defined: CD45RA-negative fraction. All receptors derive from a man in his thirties or forties in good health.

This chain links TRBV5-6 with TRBJ2-5, with D uncertain. The CDR3 runs to 12 residues. Germline CDR1 is SGHDT and CDR2 is YYEEEE. Trimming pared 4 bases from V and 4 bases from J, leaving 8 bases between. CDR3 in amino acids: CASSLRGETQYF. The CDR3 DNA reads as TGTGCCAGCAGCCTACGTGGAGAGACCCAGTACTTC.

The chain carries TRBV5-6 and TRBJ1-4, with 7 bases aligning to TRBD1. The germline CDR1 and CDR2 sequences are SGHDT and YYEEEE. The CDR3 spans 15 residues. V shed 3 bases, J shed 7 bases, and the junction held 9 bases outside the gene matches. CDR3 region: CASSWGDSYSEKLFF. The CDR3 region has the DNA TGTGCCAGCAGCTGGGGGGACAGTTATTCTGAAAAACTGTTTTTT.

The chain employs TRBV27 and TRBJ2-7; 8 bases match TRBD2. J was trimmed by 5 bases and V by 5 bases; bases with no gene match: 14. Germline lookup yields CDR1 MNHEY and CDR2 SMNVEV (reference sequence). The CDR3 is 16 amino acids. The CDR3 sequence: CASSLLPPGRANEQYF. In DNA, the CDR3 is TGTGCCAGCAGTCTCCTGCCCCCCGGGAGGGCGAACGAGCAGTACTTC.

V gene TRBV4-3 combines with J gene TRBJ1-2; 7 nucleotides align to TRBD1. V was clipped by 1 base and J by 3 bases; unmatched bases: 2. The CDR3 has 14 amino acids. Germline V gene sequence: CDR1 LGHNA, CDR2 YSLEER. CDR3 nucleotide sequence: TGCGCCAGCAGCCAAGCGCAGGGGGACTATGGCTACACCTTC. This codes for CASSQAQGDYGYTF.

This clone was observed a handful of times. J is TRBJ2-2 and V is TRBV5-1, with TRBD2 identical over 8 bases. Germline CDR1 SGHRS, CDR2 YFSETQ. This CDR3 region has 15 residues. The V segment lost 1 base and the J segment 3 bases; nucleotides outside the gene matches: 2. CDR3: CASSLTSGHTGELFF. The CDR3 nucleotides are TGCGCCAGCAGCTTGACTAGCGGCCACACCGGGGAGCTGTTTTTT.

The V call is TRBV27, the J call TRBJ2-7, with D uncertain. Germline V CDR1 and CDR2: MNHEY, SMNVEV (reference sequence). V was pared by 6 bases and J by 2 bases, with 14 bases between. The CDR3 is 14 residues long. CDR3 in DNA: TGTGCCAGCAGGTACGGTTCGGTTCCCTACGAGCAGTACTTC. Translated: CASRYGSVPYEQYF.

The rearrangement uses TRBV19 and TRBJ2-6; 8 bases are shared with TRBD1. The CDR3 totals 17 residues. Trimming at V came to 4 bases and at J to 0 bases, leaving 5 bases not matched to a gene. In germline, CDR1 is LNHDA, CDR2 SQIVND (reference sequence). CDR3 residues: CASSSGTGSSGANVLTF. CDR3 nucleotide sequence: TGTGCCAGTAGTAGCGGGACAGGTTCCTCTGGGGCCAACGTCCTGACTTTC.

The gene calls are TRBV6-5 and TRBJ1-2; D ambiguous. Per the germline V gene, CDR1 is MNHEY and CDR2 is SVGAGI. This CDR3 comprises 14 residues. V lost 0 bases, J lost 8 bases, and 13 bases lay in between. The chain's CDR3 is CASSYSGPMEGYTF. Written as DNA, the CDR3 is TGTGCCAGCAGTTACTCGGGCCCGATGGAGGGCTACACCTTC.

The chain has TRBV9 and TRBJ2-2; 12 nucleotides align to TRBD2. The CDR3 is 15 amino acids. J gave up 8 bases and V 4 bases, and 6 bases lay outside the gene matches. Germline values: CDR1 SGDLS, CDR2 YYNGEE. Written as DNA, the CDR3 is TGTGCCAGCAGCCCAAGGACTAGCGGGACAGGGGAGCTGTTTTTT. This encodes CASSPRTSGTGELFF.

In regard to this clone: A far larger clone is off by one base, so a read error is likely. Other nucleotide sequences from this sample produce the same CDR3. This chain connects TRBV5-1 to TRBJ2-3; no firm D call. CDR1 and CDR2 from the germline V gene are SGHRS and YFSETQ. The CDR3 length is 14 residues. This CDR3 reads CASSLRTYTDTQYF. DNA of the CDR3: TGCGCCAGCAGCCTACGGACCTACACAGATACGCAATATTTT. The variable domain in full, completed from reference TRBV5-1 and TRBJ2-3, reads KAGVTQTPRYLIKTRGQQVTLSCSPISGHRSVSWYQQTPGQGLQFLFEYFSETQRNKGNFPGRFSGRQFSNSRSEMNVSTLELGDSALYLCASSLRTYTDTQYFGPGTRLTVL.

The chain carries TRBV2 and TRBJ1-6; no firm D call. Deletions cut 5 bases from V and 6 bases from J, with 14 bases between. Germline CDR1 reads SNHLY; CDR2 reads FYNNEI. CDR3 length: 15 amino acids. The CDR3 spells CASSFSSPSNSPLHF. The CDR3 DNA sequence: TGTGCCAGCAGTTTTAGTAGCCCGAGTAATTCACCCCTCCACTTT.

The chain joins TRBV7-9 to TRBJ2-3; 10 nucleotides match TRBD2. The CDR3 spans 13 residues. Germline values: CDR1 SEHNR, CDR2 FQNEAQ (reference sequence). Trimming took 7 bases from V and 4 from J; bases not matched to a gene: 2. The CDR3 nucleotides read TGTGCCAGCATGCTAGCGGGAGCAGATACGCAGTATTTT. Amino acids: CASMLAGADTQYF.

This sequence joins TRBV5-4 and TRBJ2-7; D is undetermined. V shed 3 bases and J shed 2 bases, with 12 bases lying between them. This CDR3 has 14 amino acids. From germline, CDR1 is SGHNT and CDR2 YYREEE (reference sequence). The CDR3 DNA is TGTGCCAGCAGCTCCGGAAGGAGTACCTACGAGCAGTACTTC. Its translation: CASSSGRSTYEQYF.

The rearrangement uses TRBV7-6 and TRBJ2-1; 9 bases match TRBD2. V gave up 1 base and J gave up 4 bases; unmatched junction bases: 5. This CDR3 has 16 amino acids. Germline lookup yields CDR1 SGHVS and CDR2 FNYEAQ. CDR3 coding DNA: TGTGCCAGCAGCTTAGGGGTAGCGGGAGTTTACAATGAGCAGTTCTTC. Its translation is CASSLGVAGVYNEQFF. Full variable domain (missing parts from reference TRBV7-6 and TRBJ2-1): GAGVSQSPRYKVTKRGQDVALRCDPISGHVSLYWYRQALGQGPEFLTYFNYEAQQDKSGLPNDRFSAERPEGSISTLTIQRTEQRDSAMYRCASSLGVAGVYNEQFFGPGTRLTVL.